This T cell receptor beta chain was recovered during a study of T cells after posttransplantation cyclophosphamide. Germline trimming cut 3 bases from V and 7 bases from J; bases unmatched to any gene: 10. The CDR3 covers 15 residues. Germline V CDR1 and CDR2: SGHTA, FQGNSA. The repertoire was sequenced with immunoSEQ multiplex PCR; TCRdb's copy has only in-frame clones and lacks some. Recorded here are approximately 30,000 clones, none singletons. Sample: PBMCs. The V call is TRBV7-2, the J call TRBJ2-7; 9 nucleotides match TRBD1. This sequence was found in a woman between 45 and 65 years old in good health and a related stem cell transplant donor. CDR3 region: CASSFYRDRDFEQYF. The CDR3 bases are TGTGCCAGCAGCTTCTACCGGGACAGGGACTTTGAGCAGTACTTC. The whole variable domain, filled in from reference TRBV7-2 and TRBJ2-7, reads GAGVSQSPSNKVTEKGKDVELRCDPISGHTALYWYRQSLGQGLEFLIYFQGNSAPDKSGLPSDRFSAERTGGSVSTLTIQRTQQEDSAVYLCASSFYRDRDFEQYFGPGTRLTVT.